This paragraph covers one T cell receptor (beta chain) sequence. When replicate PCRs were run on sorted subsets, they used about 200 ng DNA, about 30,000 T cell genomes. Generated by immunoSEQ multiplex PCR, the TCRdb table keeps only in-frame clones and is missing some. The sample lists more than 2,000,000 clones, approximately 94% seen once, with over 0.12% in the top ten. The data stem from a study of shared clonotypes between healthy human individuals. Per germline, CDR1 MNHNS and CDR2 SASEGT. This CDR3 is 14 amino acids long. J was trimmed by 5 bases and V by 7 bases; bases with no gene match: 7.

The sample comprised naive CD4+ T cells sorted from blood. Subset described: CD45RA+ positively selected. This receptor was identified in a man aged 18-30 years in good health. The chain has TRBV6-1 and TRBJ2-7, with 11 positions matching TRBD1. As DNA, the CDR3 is TGTGCCAGCACTCGGGACAGGGGGAATAACGAGCAGTACTTC. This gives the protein CASTRDRGNNEQYF.